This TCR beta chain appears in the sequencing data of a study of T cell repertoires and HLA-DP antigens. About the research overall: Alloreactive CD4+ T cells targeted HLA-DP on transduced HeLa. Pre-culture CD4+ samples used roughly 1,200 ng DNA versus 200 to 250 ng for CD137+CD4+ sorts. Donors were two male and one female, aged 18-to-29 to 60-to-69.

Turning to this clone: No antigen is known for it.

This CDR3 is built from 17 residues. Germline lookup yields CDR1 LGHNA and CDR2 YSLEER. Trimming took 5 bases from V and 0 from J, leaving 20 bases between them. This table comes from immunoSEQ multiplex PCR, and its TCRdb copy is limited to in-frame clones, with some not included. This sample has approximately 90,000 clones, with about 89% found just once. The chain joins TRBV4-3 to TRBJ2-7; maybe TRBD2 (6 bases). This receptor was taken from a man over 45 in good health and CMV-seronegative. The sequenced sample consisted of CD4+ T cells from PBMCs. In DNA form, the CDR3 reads TGCGCCAGCAGCTTGGGAGGACCTTCTAGCAGCTCCTACGAGCAGTACTTC. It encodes CASSLGGPSSSSYEQYF.